This paragraph covers one T cell receptor (beta chain) sequence. This record belongs to a study of cytotoxic CD8 clonotypes in ibrutinib-treated CLL. The table came from immunoSEQ multiplex PCR; TCRdb's copy has only in-frame clones and leaves some out. The sample carries about 140,000 clones, approximately 75% recorded once. The CDR3 is 13 amino acids. Trimming took off 2 bases at V and 8 bases at J, with 11 bases between the two ends. The germline CDR1 and CDR2 sequences are ENHRY and SYGVKD. The receptor was derived from a human donor with chronic lymphocytic leukemia. The source material was PBMCs, sampled after 12 months of ibrutinib treatment. The chain combines TRBV10-3 with TRBJ2-3; possible D gene TRBD1, 5 bases. In DNA, the CDR3 is TGTGCCATCAGTGAGGCAGGGTCGGGTACGCAGTATTTT. Translation: CAISEAGSGTQYF.